These 29 T cell receptor beta chains were sequenced from one sample in a study of cytomegalovirus exposure and HLA in healthy donors. PCR involved 60 Vbeta and 13 Jbeta primers. Libraries were prepared by immunoSEQ multiplex PCR; TCRdb keeps only in-frame clonotypes and omits some of them. The sample carries about 190,000 clones, about four fifths recorded once. Material for sequencing was PBMCs. These receptor sequences come from a male donor in good health and CMV-seronegative.

This clone came up once. The V gene is TRBV19, the J gene TRBJ2-5; maybe TRBD2 (7 bases). Germline assignment: CDR1 LNHDA and CDR2 SQIVND (reference sequence). This CDR3 is 17 amino acids long. Trimming took off 0 bases at V and 4 bases at J, with 18 bases between the two ends. The CDR3 coding sequence is TGTGCCAGTAGTATAGAGGGGGGGGCCGTCACCCCAGAGACCCAGTACTTC. The encoded protein is CASSIEGGAVTPETQYF. Together with reference TRBV19 and TRBJ2-5, the CDR3 gives the full variable domain: DGGITQSPKYLFRKEGQNVTLSCEQNLNHDAMYWYRQDPGQGLRLIYYSQIVNDFQKGDIAEGYSVSREKKESFPLTVTSAQKNPTAFYLCASSIEGGAVTPETQYFGPGTRLLVL.

The chain uses TRBV30 and TRBJ2-5, with a possible D match to TRBD1 (5 bases). Germline lookup yields CDR1 GTSNPN and CDR2 SVGIG (reference sequence). The V end lost 6 bases, the J end lost 2 bases, and 13 bases lay between the germline ends. The CDR3 is made up of 13 amino acids. CDR3 sequence: CACPTPGQETQYF. The CDR3 nucleotides read TGTGCCTGCCCTACCCCAGGGCAAGAGACCCAGTACTTC.

CDR3 sequence: CAWSLGADQPQHF. CDR3 sequence (DNA): TGTGCCTGGAGCTTAGGGGCGGACCAGCCCCAGCATTTT. The chain carries TRBV30 and TRBJ1-5; possibly TRBD1 for D (5 bases). Germline V gene sequence: CDR1 GTSNPN, CDR2 SVGIG (reference sequence). Between the trimmed V and J ends, which lost 3 bases and 7 bases, there was a span of 13 bases. The CDR3 has 13 amino acids.

This rearrangement joins TRBV28 to TRBJ2-2; D not certain. Trimming left V 2 bases short and J 7 bases short, with 5 bases between. The CDR3 contains 12 residues. Germline assignment: CDR1 MDHEN and CDR2 SYDVKM. The CDR3 region is CASSLRRGELFF. The CDR3 region has the DNA TGTGCCAGCAGTTTACGTCGCGGGGAGCTGTTTTTT.

This chain links TRBV7-2 with TRBJ2-3; 7 bases are a match to TRBD2. The CDR3 runs to 17 residues. Germline-derived CDR1 and CDR2 are SGHTA and FQGNSA. The trim removed 1 base at V and 0 bases at J, leaving 7 bases unmatched. The CDR3 spells CASSLGLAAASTDTQYF. The CDR3 nucleotides are TGTGCCAGCAGCTTAGGGCTAGCGGCTGCTAGCACAGATACGCAGTATTTT.

The chain couples TRBV5-1 to TRBJ2-7; 7 nucleotides align to TRBD2. Germline V CDR1 and CDR2: SGHRS, YFSETQ. The trim removed 0 bases at V and 0 bases at J, leaving 3 bases unmatched. The length of the CDR3 is 15 residues. The CDR3 DNA is TGCGCCAGCAGCTTGGCCGCGGGAGTCTCCTACGAGCAGTACTTC. This translates into CASSLAAGVSYEQYF.

This chain connects TRBV5-1 to TRBJ2-5; 7 bases are a match to TRBD1. The CDR3 length is 14 residues. J gave up 0 bases and V 6 bases, and 5 bases lay outside the gene matches. Germline CDR1 SGHRS, CDR2 YFSETQ. CDR3 sequence: CASTWGTDQETQYF. For the CDR3, the DNA is TGCGCCAGCACATGGGGGACAGACCAAGAGACCCAGTACTTC.

The chain employs TRBV28 and TRBJ2-5, with 10 bases aligning to TRBD2. Germline V gene data show CDR1 as MDHEN and CDR2 as SYDVKM. The CDR3 length is 15 residues. V lost 2 bases and J lost 2; bases outside the gene matches: 2. The CDR3 DNA reads TGTGCCAGCAGTTTACCGGGACTAGCGCAAGAGACCCAGTACTTC. Its translation is CASSLPGLAQETQYF.

This clone was detected a few times. V usage is TRBV28 and J usage is TRBJ1-2; 12 bases are a match to TRBD1. The germline CDR1 and CDR2 sequences are MDHEN and SYDVKM. The CDR3 is made up of 15 amino acids. Unmatched junction bases numbered 10, after V lost 11 bases and J lost 3 bases. The CDR3 nucleotides are TGTGCCTACAGGGCGGGGACAGGGGGCGACTATGGCTACACCTTC. It yields the protein CAYRAGTGGDYGYTF.

V and J are TRBV29-1 and TRBJ2-2, with unresolved D. The CDR3 consists of 13 residues. Germline loops: CDR1 SQVTM, CDR2 ANQGSEA. V was pared by 4 bases and J by 2 bases, with 8 bases between. CDR3 sequence reads: CSVVDTNTGELFF. The DNA for the CDR3 is TGCAGCGTTGTTGACACTAACACCGGGGAGCTGTTTTTT.

This sequence joins TRBV10-2 and TRBJ1-6; tentatively, D is TRBD1 (6 bases). Germline V CDR1 and CDR2: WSHSY, SAAADI. V gave up 4 bases and J gave up 5 bases, with 6 bases separating them. This CDR3 is 13 amino acids long. CDR3 in amino acids: CASSGTDNSPLHF. In DNA, the CDR3 is TGCGCCAGCAGTGGGACAGATAATTCACCCCTCCACTTT.

This clone was detected only a few times. The chain employs TRBV7-9 and TRBJ2-1, with D tentatively TRBD2 (6 bases). V was pared by 3 bases and J by 7 bases, with 13 bases between. Germline V gene data show CDR1 as SEHNR and CDR2 as FQNEAQ (reference sequence). The CDR3 has 14 amino acids. The CDR3 here is CASSFASASNEQFF. The CDR3 DNA reads as TGTGCCAGCAGCTTCGCTAGCGCGTCAAATGAGCAGTTCTTC.

The chain is built from TRBV25-1 and TRBJ2-3; 8 bases match TRBD2. The CDR3 has 16 residues. The germline CDR1 and CDR2 sequences are MGHDK and SYGVNS. V lost 1 base to trimming and J lost 4 bases; unmatched junction nucleotides: 7. CDR3 sequence (DNA): TGTGCCAGCAGTGAATGGTCTAGCGGGTTGGCAGATACGCAGTATTTT. This translates into CASSEWSSGLADTQYF.

The V gene is TRBV5-4, the J gene TRBJ1-1, with 9 bases lining up with TRBD1. The CDR3 totals 14 residues. J lost 5 bases, V lost 4 bases, and 6 bases had no gene match. Germline assignment: CDR1 SGHNT and CDR2 YYREEE (reference sequence). The CDR3 DNA reads as TGTGCCAGCAGCGGCGGACAGGGGCGGACTGAAGCTTTCTTT. Amino acids: CASSGGQGRTEAFF.

The chain combines TRBV7-3 with TRBJ2-3; TRBD1 agrees at 8 bases. This CDR3 spans 19 amino acids. V was clipped by 5 bases and J by 4 bases; unmatched bases: 20. Per the germline V gene, CDR1 is SGHTA and CDR2 is FQGTGA. The CDR3 DNA follows: TGTGCCAGCAGCCTAATGGGATGGGAAGGACAGGGAGAGTCAGATACGCAGTATTTT. This encodes CASSLMGWEGQGESDTQYF.

The V gene is TRBV6-5, the J gene TRBJ1-5; no clear D gene. This CDR3 has 14 residues. The germline gives CDR1 MNHEY, CDR2 SVGAGI. With 2 bases removed from V and 5 bases from J, the gap between germline ends came to 10 bases. CDR3 sequence reads: CASSYMEGDQPQHF. Here the CDR3 DNA reads TGTGCCAGCAGTTACATGGAGGGCGATCAGCCCCAGCATTTT.

The chain couples TRBV6-1 to TRBJ1-5; tentatively, D is TRBD1 (6 bases). V was trimmed by 4 bases and J by 3 bases, leaving 13 bases between them. Germline assignment: CDR1 MNHNS and CDR2 SASEGT. The CDR3 covers 15 residues. Here the CDR3 reads CASSAITGYNQPQHF. In nucleotides, the CDR3 is TGTGCCAGCAGTGCAATAACAGGGTACAATCAGCCCCAGCATTTT.

This chain uses TRBV7-2 with TRBJ2-7; TRBD2 aligns across 10 bases. The germline V gene has CDR1 SGHTA and CDR2 FQGNSA. The CDR3 loop spans 16 amino acids. Trimming cost V 1 base and J 0 bases; bases outside gene matches: 3. The CDR3 bases are TGTGCCAGCAGCTTAGGACCTAGCGGGAGCTCCTACGAGCAGTACTTC. It is translated as CASSLGPSGSSYEQYF.

The chain recombines TRBV27 with TRBJ2-5, with TRBD2 identical over 16 bases. The trim removed 3 bases at V and 3 bases at J, leaving 4 bases unmatched. The CDR3 covers 17 residues. Germline V gives CDR1 MNHEY, CDR2 SMNVEV (reference sequence). Here the CDR3 reads CASSLGTSGGAEETQYF. CDR3 in DNA: TGTGCCAGCAGTTTGGGGACTAGCGGGGGGGCCGAAGAGACCCAGTACTTC.

V is TRBV19 and J is TRBJ2-7; D gene unclear. Trimming took 6 bases from V and 2 from J, leaving 14 bases between them. Per the germline V gene, CDR1 is LNHDA and CDR2 is SQIVND (reference sequence). The CDR3 extends over 14 amino acids. The CDR3 DNA sequence: TGTGCCAGTAGGTCTATCGGGTCTACCTACGAGCAGTACTTC. Translating it yields CASRSIGSTYEQYF.

This sequence joins TRBV5-4 and TRBJ2-3; possibly TRBD2 for D (5 bases). The CDR3 extends over 15 amino acids. V was clipped by 5 bases and J by 1 base, with 14 bases between them. Germline CDR1 and CDR2: SGHNT and YYREEE (reference sequence). The CDR3 coding sequence is TGTGCCAGCAGTTCGAGCGGCCCCGGCACAGATACGCAGTATTTT. It specifies CASSSSGPGTDTQYF. The full variable domain, completed using reference TRBV5-4 and TRBJ2-3, is ETGVTQSPTHLIKTRGQQVTLRCSSQSGHNTVSWYQQALGQGPQFIFQYYREEENGRGNFPPRFSGLQFPNYSSELNVNALELDDSALYLCASSSSGPGTDTQYFGPGTRLTVL.

The gene calls are TRBV4-1 and TRBJ2-7, with 7 bases matching TRBD2. Per the germline V gene, CDR1 is MGHRA and CDR2 is YSYEKL. The V and J ends lost 0 bases and 1 base, in that order; junction bases with no gene match: 3. The CDR3 spans 15 residues. CDR3 nucleotides: TGCGCCAGCAGCCAAGAGCCGGGAGGTTCCTACGAGCAGTACTTC. This sequence encodes CASSQEPGGSYEQYF.

This clone occurred a few times. This chain uses TRBV18 with TRBJ2-2; weak D call: TRBD1 (5 bases). Germline CDR1 and CDR2: KGHSH and LQKENI. V was shortened by 3 bases and J by 5 bases, with 16 bases between the two germline ends. CDR3 size: 16 residues. DNA of the CDR3: TGTGCCAGCTCACCGCTGCCGAAGACAGAAACCGGGGAGCTGTTTTTT. It yields the protein CASSPLPKTETGELFF.

This clone was detected a few times. The chain couples TRBV7-2 to TRBJ2-7, with D possibly matching TRBD2 (5 bases). V dropped 5 bases and J dropped 3 bases, with 11 bases sitting between them. Germline loops: CDR1 SGHTA, CDR2 FQGNSA. CDR3 length: 13 residues. This chain's CDR3 is CASSIRRGYEQYF. CDR3 sequence (DNA): TGTGCCAGCAGCATTCGACGGGGCTACGAGCAGTACTTC.

This clone occurred once. The gene calls are TRBV5-1 and TRBJ2-1, with TRBD2 matching over 9 bases. Trimming cost V 4 bases and J 7 bases; bases outside gene matches: 6. CDR1 is SGHRS and CDR2 is YFSETQ in the germline V gene. This CDR3 comprises 14 residues. CDR3 amino acids: CASSKAGGFNEQFF. DNA of the CDR3: TGCGCCAGCAGCAAGGCGGGGGGGTTTAATGAGCAGTTCTTC.

The chain couples TRBV6-4 to TRBJ2-7; 9 bases match TRBD1. Trimming took 0 bases from V and 6 from J; bases not matched to a gene: 0. Germline lookup yields CDR1 MRHNA and CDR2 SNTAGT. This CDR3 has 13 residues. The CDR3 is CASSDSDRGEQYF. CDR3 nucleotides: TGTGCCAGCAGTGACTCGGACAGGGGCGAGCAGTACTTC.

This chain links TRBV7-2 with TRBJ2-7; maybe TRBD2 (5 bases). Germline assignment: CDR1 SGHTA and CDR2 FQGNSA. V gave up 1 base and J gave up 2 bases, with 9 bases separating them. The CDR3 has 14 amino acids. This CDR3 reads CASSLGPEAYEQYF. In DNA, the CDR3 is TGTGCCAGCAGCTTAGGCCCGGAGGCCTACGAGCAGTACTTC.

This clone was counted a few times. The chain uses TRBV28 and TRBJ2-2; D gene uncertain. The CDR3 is 15 residues long. The V gene's germline CDR1 is MDHEN and CDR2 SYDVKM. V lost 1 base and J lost 0, with 6 bases in between. CDR3 DNA: TGTGCCAGCAGTTTATTTACAGCGAACACCGGGGAGCTGTTTTTT. Residues: CASSLFTANTGELFF. The full variable domain, rest sourced from reference TRBV28 and TRBJ2-2, is DVKVTQSSRYLVKRTGEKVFLECVQDMDHENMFWYRQDPGLGLRLIYFSYDVKMKEKGDIPEGYSVSREKKERFSLILESASTNQTSMYLCASSLFTANTGELFFGEGSRLTVL.

This sequence joins TRBV4-3 and TRBJ2-6; the D is unclear. Trimming stripped 4 bases from V and 1 base from J, with 14 bases between. CDR1 and CDR2 from the germline V gene are LGHNA and YSLEER. The CDR3 sequence is 17 residues long. The CDR3 region is CASSRKRQSSGANVLTF. DNA of the CDR3: TGCGCCAGCAGCCGAAAGAGGCAGTCATCTGGGGCCAACGTCCTGACTTTC.